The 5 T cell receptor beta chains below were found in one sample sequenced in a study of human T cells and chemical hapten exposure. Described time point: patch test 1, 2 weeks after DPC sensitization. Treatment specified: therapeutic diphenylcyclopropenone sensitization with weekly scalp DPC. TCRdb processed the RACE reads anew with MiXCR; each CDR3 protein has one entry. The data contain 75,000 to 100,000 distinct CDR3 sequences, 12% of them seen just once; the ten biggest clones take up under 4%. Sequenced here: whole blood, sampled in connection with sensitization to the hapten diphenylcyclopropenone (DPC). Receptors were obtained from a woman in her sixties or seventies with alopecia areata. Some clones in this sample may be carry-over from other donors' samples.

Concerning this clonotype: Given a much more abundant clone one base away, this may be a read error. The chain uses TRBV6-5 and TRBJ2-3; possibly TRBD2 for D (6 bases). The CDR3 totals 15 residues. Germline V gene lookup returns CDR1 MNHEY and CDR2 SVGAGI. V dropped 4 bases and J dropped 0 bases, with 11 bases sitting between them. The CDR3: CASSWRGTSTDTQYF. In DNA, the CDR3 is TGTGCCAGCAGTTGGAGGGGAACTAGCACAGATACGCAGTATTTT.

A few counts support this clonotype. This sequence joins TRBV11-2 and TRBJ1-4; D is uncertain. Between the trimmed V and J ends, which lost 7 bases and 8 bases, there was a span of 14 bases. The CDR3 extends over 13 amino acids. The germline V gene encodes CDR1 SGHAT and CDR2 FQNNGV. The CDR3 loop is CASTLVPGEKLFF. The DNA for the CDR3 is TGTGCCAGCACCTTGGTTCCCGGGGAAAAACTGTTTTTT.

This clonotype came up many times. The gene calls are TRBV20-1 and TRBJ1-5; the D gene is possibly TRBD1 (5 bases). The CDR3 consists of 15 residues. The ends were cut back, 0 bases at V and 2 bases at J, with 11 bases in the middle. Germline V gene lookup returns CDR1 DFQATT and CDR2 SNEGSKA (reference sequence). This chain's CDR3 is CSARDLGGGNQPQHF. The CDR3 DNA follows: TGCAGTGCTAGAGATCTTGGGGGAGGCAATCAGCCCCAGCATTTT.

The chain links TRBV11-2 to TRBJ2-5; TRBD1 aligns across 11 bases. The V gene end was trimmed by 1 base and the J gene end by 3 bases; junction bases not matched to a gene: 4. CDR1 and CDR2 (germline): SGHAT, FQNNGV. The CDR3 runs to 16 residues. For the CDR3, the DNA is TGTGCCAGCAGCTTAGTCGGGACAGGGGGTGAAGAGACCCAGTACTTC. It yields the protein CASSLVGTGGEETQYF.

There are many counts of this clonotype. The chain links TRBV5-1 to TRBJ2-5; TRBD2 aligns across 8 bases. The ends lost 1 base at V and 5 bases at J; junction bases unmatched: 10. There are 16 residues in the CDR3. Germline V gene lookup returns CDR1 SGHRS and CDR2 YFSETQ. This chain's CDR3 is CASSLNSGGTRETQYF. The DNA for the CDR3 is TGCGCCAGCAGCTTGAACAGCGGGGGCACGCGGGAGACCCAGTACTTC.